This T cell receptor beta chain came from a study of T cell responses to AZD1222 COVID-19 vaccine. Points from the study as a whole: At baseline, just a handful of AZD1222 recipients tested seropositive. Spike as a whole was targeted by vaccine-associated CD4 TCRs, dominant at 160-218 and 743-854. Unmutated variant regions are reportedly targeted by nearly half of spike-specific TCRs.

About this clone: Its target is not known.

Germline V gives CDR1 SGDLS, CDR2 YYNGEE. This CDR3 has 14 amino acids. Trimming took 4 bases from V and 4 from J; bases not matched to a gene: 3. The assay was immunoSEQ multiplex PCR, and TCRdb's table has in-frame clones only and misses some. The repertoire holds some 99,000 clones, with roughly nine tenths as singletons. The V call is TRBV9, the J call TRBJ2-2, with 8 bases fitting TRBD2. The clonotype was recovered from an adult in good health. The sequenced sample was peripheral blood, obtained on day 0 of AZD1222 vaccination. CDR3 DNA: TGTGCCAGCAGCTCCGGGGGGGGCACCGGGGAGCTGTTTTTT. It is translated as CASSSGGGTGELFF. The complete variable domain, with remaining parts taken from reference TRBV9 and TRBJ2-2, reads DSGVTQTPKHLITATGQRVTLRCSPRSGDLSVYWYQQSLDQGLQFLIQYYNGEERAKGNILERFSAQQFPDLHSELNLSSLELGDSALYFCASSSGGGTGELFFGEGSRLTVL.